The present T cell receptor (beta chain) was sequenced within a study of T cell repertoires in cytomegalovirus infection (dated 2019 in TCRdb). Study-level background: The HLA type of each donor mattered for the analysis, because public TCR beta signatures pointed to carriage of CMV infection along with the matching HLA type. Findings and caveats that apply to the study as a whole: In both this cohort and an independent cohort of several hundred donors, the cumulative frequency of public TCR beta family members distinguished carriers of CMV infection plus the relevant HLA type. In the ex vivo response, HLA-C-restricted CMV-specific TCR beta clonotypes were dominant, and in two of eight donors the single most frequent clonotype came from this HLA-C-restricted group.

A remark on this clonotype: What this receptor recognizes is not known. There are no base qualities to consult, and no much larger clone falls within one base.

Sequenced on an Illumina HiSeq 1500. TCRdb ran its own pipeline on the public reads, namely fastp trimming at Q25 and MiXCR clone calling, and kept in-frame beta chains. Every distinct CDR3 protein forms one entry, paired with its most common genes and DNA. Here the sample has 350,000 to 450,000 distinct CDR3 sequences; 18% occur a single time. About 10% of the sample rests with the top ten. The germline V gene gives CDR1 as ENHRY and CDR2 as SYGVKD. Unmatched junction bases come to 11, with V trimmed by 5 bases and J by 6 bases. From the cysteine through the phenylalanine, the CDR3 covers 16 amino acids. Only CDR3 DNA is held: 48 bases, read in frame from base 1.

Sequencing used PBMCs. The source of this sequence is a human donor in good health (CMV status not recorded). Some clones in this sample may be carry-over from other donors' samples. Recombination joined TRBV10-3 with TRBJ2-3, with 10 bases aligning to TRBD1. The CDR3 region has the sequence CAISRSRDRGSDTQYF. The DNA is TGTGCCATCAGTAGGAGCCGGGACAGGGGATCGGATACGCAGTATTTT.